These T cell receptor beta chains were read from a single sample in a study of early T cells in non-severe SARS-CoV-2 infection. TCRdb reprocessed the 5' RACE reads via MiXCR and lists one record per CDR3 protein. Among some 76,000 distinct CDR3 sequences, roughly 13% were seen once, and the ten largest hold more than 13%. Sequenced input: whole blood. These receptors were taken from an adult who was a healthcare worker with PCR-confirmed SARS-CoV-2 infection or an uninfected control (not recorded which). Both conserved end residues are part of each CDR3. A D gene is named only where the DNA matches it firmly. Part of the rows lack a size; the others show once, few, many or a class for expanded clones.

clone size,V gene,J gene,D gene,CDR3 DNA,CDR3 protein
medium-sized,TRBV29-1,TRBJ2-2,-,TGCAGCGTTGGTGGGCGGGGATCCAACACCGGGGAGCTGTTTTTT,CSVGGRGSNTGELFF
few,TRBV20-1,TRBJ1-5,-,TGCAGTGCTAAATCTCGAGGGAGCCAGCCCCAGCATTTT,CSAKSRGSQPQHF
many,TRBV12-3/TRBV12-4,TRBJ1-2,-,TGTGCCAGCAGTTTATCTTCAGGAGGCATTGGCTACACCTTC,CASSLSSGGIGYTF
-,TRBV10-3,TRBJ1-5,TRBD1,TGTGCCACCTCCGGTGGGCAGGGGGGTCAGCCCCAGCATTTT,CATSGGQGGQPQHF
-,TRBV20-1,TRBJ1-1,TRBD1,TGCAGTGCAACAGGGGTTGGAACTGAAGCTTTCTTT,CSATGVGTEAFF
-,TRBV5-6,TRBJ2-1,-,TGTGCCAGCAGCACTGACCCCCCGAGCTCCTACAATGAGCAGTTCTTC,CASSTDPPSSYNEQFF
few,TRBV5-1,TRBJ1-2,TRBD1,TGCGCCAGCAGCCCGGACAGGGCTTATGGCTACACCTTC,CASSPDRAYGYTF
few,TRBV7-8,TRBJ2-5,-,TGTGCCAGCAGCCGAGGCAGGGCCCAAGAGACCCAGTACTTC,CASSRGRAQETQYF
few,TRBV29-1,TRBJ2-3,-,TGCAGCGCTTCTGGGGGAATAAACTATACGCAGTATTTT,CSASGGINYTQYF
many,TRBV7-2,TRBJ1-1,-,TGTGCCAGTCTGCAGGGCTCGAACACTGAAGCTTTCTTT,CASLQGSNTEAFF
many,TRBV9,TRBJ1-1,-,TGTGCCAGCAGCGAGGGATTTACCCCGGGGTCTGAAGCTTTCTTT,CASSEGFTPGSEAFF
-,TRBV28,TRBJ1-2,TRBD1,TGTGCCATACAGGGGGTGAACTATGGCTACACCTTC,CAIQGVNYGYTF
-,TRBV20-1,TRBJ1-1,-,TGCAGTGCTAGGTCACCCCCGGGGATCCCTGAAGCTTTCTTT,CSARSPPGIPEAFF
-,TRBV6-2/TRBV6-3,TRBJ1-6,-,TGTGCCAGCAGTTACCGAGGGCAGAATTATAATTCACCCCTCCACTTT,CASSYRGQNYNSPLHF
-,TRBV6-2/TRBV6-3,TRBJ2-1,-,TGTGCCAGCAGATGGGGAGCTGGTGAGCAGTTCTTC,CASRWGAGEQFF
-,TRBV7-9,TRBJ1-5,-,TGTGCCAGCAGCTTAGAGACCCATAGCACTCAGCCCCAGCATTTT,CASSLETHSTQPQHF
-,TRBV7-6,TRBJ2-3,TRBD2,TGTGCCAGCAGCTTGTGGACTAGCTTCCTAGATACGCAGTATTTT,CASSLWTSFLDTQYF
many,TRBV29-1,TRBJ1-4,-,TGCAGCGTTGAAGCAGCTCAGGGCGAAAAACTGTTTTTT,CSVEAAQGEKLFF
-,TRBV3-1,TRBJ2-3,TRBD2,TGTGCCAGCAGCCCCGGACTAGCGGGGTCGGATACGCAGTATTTT,CASSPGLAGSDTQYF
many,TRBV30,TRBJ2-1,-,TGTGCCTGGAGTGTATCAGGGGCAGGTTACTACAATGAGCAGTTCTTC,CAWSVSGAGYYNEQFF
many,TRBV29-1,TRBJ2-1,TRBD2,TGCAGCGTTGAGCGGACTAGCGGGGCCACCCGAGGAAATGAGCAGTTCTTC,CSVERTSGATRGNEQFF
-,TRBV29-1,TRBJ2-7,TRBD1,TGCAGCGTATCAACAGGGGGGAGAACCTACGAGCAGTACTTC,CSVSTGGRTYEQYF
few,TRBV6-1,TRBJ2-3,-,TGTGCCACCTCAACCGGGCGGGGCGGCACAGATACGCAGTATTTT,CATSTGRGGTDTQYF
-,TRBV2,TRBJ2-1,-,TGTGCCAGCAGTGTTGGGCAGGGTTCCTACAATGAGCAGTTCTTC,CASSVGQGSYNEQFF
-,TRBV6-5,TRBJ2-7,TRBD2,TGTGCCAGCAGACAACTAGCGAGCTACGAGCAGTACTTC,CASRQLASYEQYF
-,TRBV7-8,TRBJ2-6,-,TGTGCCAGCAGCCCACAGGTGGGAGCTGGGGCCAACGTCCTGACTTTC,CASSPQVGAGANVLTF
once,TRBV20-1,TRBJ2-3,TRBD2,TGCAGTGCTAGAGTTATAGCGGGGGGAAGCACAGATACGCAGTATTTT,CSARVIAGGSTDTQYF
few,TRBV20-1,TRBJ1-4,-,TGCAGTGCTAGAGGGTCACCAGTAAAACTGTTTTTT,CSARGSPVKLFF
once,TRBV6-4,TRBJ2-1,-,TGTGCCAGCAGTCCGCACTCGGAGGGGGATGAGCAGTTCTTC,CASSPHSEGDEQFF